This T cell receptor beta chain was identified in a study of T cell repertoires in cytomegalovirus infection. Study summary: It was the public TCR beta signatures that indicated both CMV infection and matching HLA type.

This clonotype was picked up many times. The antigen is not known. Findings of the study overall: Dominating the ex vivo response were HLA-C-restricted CMV-specific TCR beta clonotypes. Based on cumulative public TCR beta family frequency, carriers of CMV plus the relevant HLA were identified.

The CDR3 sequence is 13 residues long. Per the germline V gene, CDR1 is LNHDA and CDR2 is SQIVND (reference sequence). Trimming took off 3 bases at V and 4 bases at J, with 9 bases between the two ends. MiXCR, run by TCRdb on the reads, gives a single entry per CDR3 protein. The sample yields 500,000 to 600,000 distinct CDR3 sequences, approximately 15% seen once. The sample taken for sequencing was CD8+ T cells from PBMCs. V and J are TRBV19 and TRBJ1-1; tentative D call: TRBD1 (5 bases). The sequence came from a human donor in good health (CMV status not recorded). Some clones in this sample may be carry-over from other donors' samples. As DNA, the CDR3 is TGTGCCAGTAGTATCCGGGGCGGCACTGAAGCTTTCTTT. Residues: CASSIRGGTEAFF. Combining the CDR3 with reference TRBV19 and TRBJ1-1 gives the whole variable domain DGGITQSPKYLFRKEGQNVTLSCEQNLNHDAMYWYRQDPGQGLRLIYYSQIVNDFQKGDIAEGYSVSREKKESFPLTVTSAQKNPTAFYLCASSIRGGTEAFFGQGTRLTVV.